Below are 16 T cell receptor beta chains sequenced from a single sample in a study of blood T cell repertoires in COVID-19. Libraries were prepared by immunoSEQ multiplex PCR; TCRdb keeps only in-frame clonotypes and omits some of them. The sample gives more than 90,000 clones, over 80% of which show up once; approximately 0.75% is in the top ten. Material for sequencing was peripheral blood. The receptors derive from a woman aged 70-85 years with acute or convalescent COVID-19.

The chain carries TRBV28 and TRBJ2-3; 7 positions agree with TRBD2. Germline loops: CDR1 MDHEN, CDR2 SYDVKM. CDR3 length equals 18 residues. V shed 4 bases, J shed 0 bases, and the junction held 13 bases outside the gene matches. CDR3 nucleotide sequence: TGTGCCAGCAGTTCTCCAATGCACCGGGGGGATAGCACAGATACGCAGTATTTT. It yields the protein CASSSPMHRGDSTDTQYF.

The CDR3 DNA is TGTGCCACCAGCAGAGGAGGGACTGGAAACACCATATATTTT. Residues: CATSRGGTGNTIYF. The chain has TRBV15 and TRBJ1-3; unclear D gene. Trimming took 1 base from V and 2 from J, leaving 6 bases between them. Germline CDR1 is LNHNV and CDR2 is YYDKDF (reference sequence). The length of the CDR3 is 14 residues.

This clone is a singleton in its sample. This chain links TRBV19 with TRBJ1-1; D perhaps matches TRBD1 (5 bases). Trimming removed 3 bases at V and 4 bases at J, with 15 bases between. CDR3 length: 15 amino acids. Looked up from germline, CDR1 is LNHDA and CDR2 is SQIVND (reference sequence). CDR3 protein: CASSIQGRVGTEAFF. The CDR3 coding sequence is TGTGCCAGTAGTATTCAGGGCAGGGTGGGCACTGAAGCTTTCTTT.

This clone was found once. This rearrangement joins TRBV11-2 to TRBJ2-7; D may be TRBD1 (5 bases). There are 14 residues in the CDR3. Trimming pared 8 bases from V and 0 bases from J, leaving 14 bases between. Germline V gives CDR1 SGHAT, CDR2 FQNNGV. The CDR3 protein is CASRRQPSSYEQYF. The CDR3 DNA reads as TGTGCCAGCCGCCGACAGCCAAGCTCCTACGAGCAGTACTTC.

This clone was seen a few times. The V and J genes are TRBV29-1 and TRBJ2-1; D remains ambiguous. The CDR3 has 12 amino acids. Trimming removed 6 bases at V and 4 bases at J, with 10 bases between. CDR1 is SQVTM, CDR2 ANQGSEA, per germline. In DNA form, the CDR3 reads TGCAGCGTCCAGACTGGGTACAATGAGCAGTTCTTC. Translation: CSVQTGYNEQFF.

This chain connects TRBV5-4 to TRBJ2-2, with 9 bases fitting TRBD2. CDR1 and CDR2 (germline): SGHNT, YYREEE (reference sequence). J was trimmed by 7 bases and V by 4 bases; bases with no gene match: 11. CDR3 length equals 16 residues. The CDR3 region is CASSHAVAGEGGELFF. CDR3 DNA sequence: TGTGCCAGCAGCCACGCCGTAGCGGGGGAAGGCGGGGAGCTGTTTTTT.

V and J are TRBV30 and TRBJ2-7; perhaps TRBD1 as D (5 bases). This CDR3 region has 11 residues. The ends were cut back, 5 bases at V and 3 bases at J, with 8 bases in the middle. Germline CDR1 and CDR2: GTSNPN and SVGIG (reference sequence). DNA for the CDR3: TGTGCCTGGTCGGACATCTACGAGCAGTACTTC. Its translation: CAWSDIYEQYF.

The rearrangement joins TRBV5-1 to TRBJ2-1; tentatively, D is TRBD2 (5 bases). V gave up 0 bases and J gave up 2 bases, with 9 bases separating them. There are 15 residues in the CDR3. Germline CDR1 reads SGHRS; CDR2 reads YFSETQ. The CDR3 sequence is CASSLVTGTYNEQFF. CDR3 sequence (DNA): TGCGCCAGCAGCTTGGTGACGGGGACCTACAATGAGCAGTTCTTC.

This chain joins TRBV6-6 and TRBJ2-3, with 13 bases lining up with TRBD2. This CDR3 contains 15 residues. V was pared by 3 bases and J by 6 bases, with 3 bases of the junction left unmatched. Germline assignment: CDR1 MNHNY and CDR2 SVGAGI (reference sequence). The CDR3 protein is CASSYGLAGADTQYF. As DNA, the CDR3 is TGTGCCAGCAGTTATGGACTAGCGGGAGCGGATACGCAGTATTTT.

The CDR3 region is CASSVQGQGGGYTF. The CDR3 DNA is TGTGCCAGCAGCGTACAAGGGCAGGGAGGAGGCTACACCTTC. The chain couples TRBV9 to TRBJ1-2; a weak D match, TRBD1 (5 bases). Trimming removed 1 base at V and 8 bases at J, with 15 bases between. The CDR3 spans 14 residues. Germline values: CDR1 SGDLS, CDR2 YYNGEE.

The V call is TRBV3-1 (or the pseudogene TRBV3-2), the J call TRBJ1-6, with a possible D match to TRBD1 (6 bases). The germline V gene has CDR1 LGHDT and CDR2 YNNKEL (reference sequence). Trimming took off 7 bases at V and 8 bases at J, with 12 bases between the two ends. CDR3 length: 13 residues. The CDR3 DNA reads TGTGCCAGCAAGGGCGGGGGCGATTCACCCCTCCACTTT. The encoded protein is CASKGGGDSPLHF.

The chain uses TRBV28 and TRBJ2-7; 8 bases fit TRBD2. The V segment lost 6 bases and the J segment 0 bases; nucleotides outside the gene matches: 7. CDR1 MDHEN and CDR2 SYDVKM come from the germline V gene. The CDR3 is 15 amino acids. The CDR3 DNA reads TGTGCCAGCAGCCGAAGTAGCGGGAACTCCTACGAGCAGTACTTC. Translation gives CASSRSSGNSYEQYF.

The chain carries TRBV3-1 (or the pseudogene TRBV3-2) and TRBJ2-3; maybe TRBD2 (7 bases). Germline V gene lookup returns CDR1 LGHDT and CDR2 YNNKEL (reference sequence). This CDR3 region has 15 residues. V was cut by 0 bases and J by 10 bases, with 17 bases left in between. The CDR3 region is CASSQDAGGGLAQYF. The CDR3 DNA reads as TGTGCCAGCAGCCAAGATGCGGGCGGGGGCTTGGCGCAGTATTTT.

The CDR3 loop reads CASSPAGQTYGYTF. The DNA of the CDR3 is TGTGCCAGCAGCCCCGCGGGACAGACCTATGGCTACACCTTC. This chain links TRBV7-3 with TRBJ1-2, with 7 bases lining up with TRBD1. Trimming removed 5 bases from V and 4 bases from J; junction bases left unmatched: 7. Germline CDR1 reads SGHTA; CDR2 reads FQGTGA. The CDR3 is 14 amino acids. Full variable domain (outside the CDR3, taken from reference TRBV7-3 and TRBJ1-2): GAGVSQTPSNKVTEKGKYVELRCDPISGHTALYWYRQSLGQGPEFLIYFQGTGAADDSGLPNDRFFAVRPEGSVSTLKIQRTERGDSAVYLCASSPAGQTYGYTFGSGTRLTVV.

Comment on this clone: At the DNA level, this CDR3 is encoded by other sequences in the same sample as well. The V call is TRBV5-1, the J call TRBJ2-7, with D tentatively TRBD1 (5 bases). The CDR3 runs to 13 residues. V gave up 1 base and J gave up 3 bases, with 8 bases separating them. Germline V gene data show CDR1 as SGHRS and CDR2 as YFSETQ. In nucleotides, the CDR3 is TGCGCCAGCAGCTTGACAGGCCTCTACGAGCAGTACTTC. This encodes CASSLTGLYEQYF. Full variable domain (missing parts from reference TRBV5-1 and TRBJ2-7): KAGVTQTPRYLIKTRGQQVTLSCSPISGHRSVSWYQQTPGQGLQFLFEYFSETQRNKGNFPGRFSGRQFSNSRSEMNVSTLELGDSALYLCASSLTGLYEQYFGPGTRLTVT.

The chain has TRBV27 and TRBJ1-5; a weak D match, TRBD1 (5 bases). The CDR3 loop spans 14 amino acids. Germline V gives CDR1 MNHEY, CDR2 SMNVEV (reference sequence). The V gene lost 3 bases and the J gene lost 6 bases, with 12 bases spanning the gap. The CDR3 DNA reads as TGTGCCAGCAGTTTCCAGGGTAATACTCAGCCCCAGCATTTT. Translated, it gives CASSFQGNTQPQHF.